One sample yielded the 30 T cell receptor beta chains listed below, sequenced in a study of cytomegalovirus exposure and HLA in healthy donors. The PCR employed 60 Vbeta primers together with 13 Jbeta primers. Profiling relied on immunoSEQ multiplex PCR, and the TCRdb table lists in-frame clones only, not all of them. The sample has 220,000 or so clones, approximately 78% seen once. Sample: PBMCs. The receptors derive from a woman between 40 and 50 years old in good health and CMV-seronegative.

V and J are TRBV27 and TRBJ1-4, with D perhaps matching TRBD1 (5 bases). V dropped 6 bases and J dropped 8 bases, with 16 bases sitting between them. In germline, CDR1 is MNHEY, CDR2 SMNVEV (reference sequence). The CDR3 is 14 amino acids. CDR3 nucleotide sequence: TGTGCCAGCAGAGAAGGCAGGGTTAGGGAAAAACTGTTTTTT. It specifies CASREGRVREKLFF.

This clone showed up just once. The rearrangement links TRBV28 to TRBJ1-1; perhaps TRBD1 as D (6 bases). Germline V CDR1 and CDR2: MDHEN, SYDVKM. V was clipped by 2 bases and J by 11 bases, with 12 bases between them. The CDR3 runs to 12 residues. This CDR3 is CASSLPDRTAFF. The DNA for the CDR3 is TGTGCCAGCAGTTTACCTGACAGGACTGCTTTCTTT.

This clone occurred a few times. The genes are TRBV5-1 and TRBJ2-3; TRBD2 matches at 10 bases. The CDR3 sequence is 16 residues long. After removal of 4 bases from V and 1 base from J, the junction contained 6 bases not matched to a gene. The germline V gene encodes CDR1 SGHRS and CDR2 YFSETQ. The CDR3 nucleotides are TGCGCCAGCAGCGCGCCCGGGACTAGCGGCACAGATACGCAGTATTTT. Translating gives CASSAPGTSGTDTQYF.

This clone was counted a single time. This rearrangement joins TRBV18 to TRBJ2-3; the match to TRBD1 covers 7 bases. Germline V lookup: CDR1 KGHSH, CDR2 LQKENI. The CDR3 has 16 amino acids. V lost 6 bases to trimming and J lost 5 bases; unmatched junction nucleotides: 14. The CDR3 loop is CASSHEQGTPLDTQYF. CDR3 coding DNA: TGTGCCAGCTCCCACGAACAGGGGACACCTCTAGATACGCAGTATTTT.

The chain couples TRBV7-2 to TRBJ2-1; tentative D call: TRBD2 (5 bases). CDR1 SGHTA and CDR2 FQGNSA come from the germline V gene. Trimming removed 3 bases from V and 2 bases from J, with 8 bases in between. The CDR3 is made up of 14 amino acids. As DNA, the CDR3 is TGTGCCAGCAGCTTGGAGCGGACCTACAATGAGCAGTTCTTC. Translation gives CASSLERTYNEQFF. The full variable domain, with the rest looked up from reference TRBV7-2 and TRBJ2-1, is GAGVSQSPSNKVTEKGKDVELRCDPISGHTALYWYRQSLGQGLEFLIYFQGNSAPDKSGLPSDRFSAERTGGSVSTLTIQRTQQEDSAVYLCASSLERTYNEQFFGPGTRLTVL.

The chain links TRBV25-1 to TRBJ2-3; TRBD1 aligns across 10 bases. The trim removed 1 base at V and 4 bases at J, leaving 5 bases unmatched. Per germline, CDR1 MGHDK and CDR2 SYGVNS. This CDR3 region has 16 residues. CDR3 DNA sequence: TGTGCCAGCAGTGAATTGTGGGACAGGGGTGCAGATACGCAGTATTTT. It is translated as CASSELWDRGADTQYF.

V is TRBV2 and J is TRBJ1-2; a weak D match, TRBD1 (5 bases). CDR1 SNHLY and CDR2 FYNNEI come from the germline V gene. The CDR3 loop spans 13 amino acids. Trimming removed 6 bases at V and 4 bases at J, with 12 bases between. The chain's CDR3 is CASRAVGGYGYTF. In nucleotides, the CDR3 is TGTGCCAGCAGAGCGGTGGGGGGCTATGGCTACACCTTC.

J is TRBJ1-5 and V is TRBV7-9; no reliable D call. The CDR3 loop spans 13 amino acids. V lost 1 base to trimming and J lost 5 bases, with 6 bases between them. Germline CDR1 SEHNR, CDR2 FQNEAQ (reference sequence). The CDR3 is CASSLVEDQPQHF. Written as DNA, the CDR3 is TGTGCCAGCAGCTTAGTAGAGGATCAGCCCCAGCATTTT.

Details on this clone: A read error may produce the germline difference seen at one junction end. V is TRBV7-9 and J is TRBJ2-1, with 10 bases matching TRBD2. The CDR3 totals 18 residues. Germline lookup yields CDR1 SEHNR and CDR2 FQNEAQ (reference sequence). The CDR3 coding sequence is TGTGCCAGCAGCTTAGTTCCCACAGCGGGAGGGCCCTATAATGAGCAGTTCTTC. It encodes CASSLVPTAGGPYNEQFF.

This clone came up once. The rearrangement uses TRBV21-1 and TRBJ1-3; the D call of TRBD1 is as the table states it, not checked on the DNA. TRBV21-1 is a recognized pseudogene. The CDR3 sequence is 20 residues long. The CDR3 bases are TGTGCCAGCAGCCCACCGCGGACAGGCCAATCTATCGAAACGGGAAACACCATATATTTT. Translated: CASSPPRTGQSIETGNTIYF.

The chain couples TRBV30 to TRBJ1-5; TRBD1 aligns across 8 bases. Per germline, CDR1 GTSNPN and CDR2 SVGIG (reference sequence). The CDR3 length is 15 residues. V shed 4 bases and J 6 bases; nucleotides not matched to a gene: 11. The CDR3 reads CAWTSGQGARQPQHF. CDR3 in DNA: TGTGCCTGGACTTCTGGGCAGGGGGCTCGTCAGCCCCAGCATTTT.

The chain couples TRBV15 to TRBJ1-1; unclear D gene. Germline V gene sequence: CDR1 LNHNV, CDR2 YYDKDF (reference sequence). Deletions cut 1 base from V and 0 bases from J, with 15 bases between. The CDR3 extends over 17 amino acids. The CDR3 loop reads CATSRGGESGMNTEAFF. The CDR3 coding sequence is TGTGCCACCAGCAGAGGCGGGGAAAGCGGGATGAACACTGAAGCTTTCTTT.

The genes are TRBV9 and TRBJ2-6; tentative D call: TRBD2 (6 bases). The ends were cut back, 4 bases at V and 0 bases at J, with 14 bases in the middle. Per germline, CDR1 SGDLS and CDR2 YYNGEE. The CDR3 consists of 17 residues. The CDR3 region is CASSTRWGDSGANVLTF. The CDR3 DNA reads TGTGCCAGCAGCACTCGGTGGGGGGACTCTGGGGCCAACGTCCTGACTTTC.

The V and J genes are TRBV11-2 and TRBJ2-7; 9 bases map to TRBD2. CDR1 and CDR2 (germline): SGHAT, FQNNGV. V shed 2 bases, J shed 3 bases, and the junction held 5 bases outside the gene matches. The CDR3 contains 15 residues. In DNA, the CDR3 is TGTGCCAGCAGCTTACTAGCGGGAAAAATCTACGAGCAGTACTTC. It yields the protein CASSLLAGKIYEQYF. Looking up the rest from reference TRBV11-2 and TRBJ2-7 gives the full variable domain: EAGVAQSPRYKIIEKRQSVAFWCNPISGHATLYWYQQILGQGPKLLIQFQNNGVVDDSQLPKDRFSAERLKGVDSTLKIQPAKLEDSAVYLCASSLLAGKIYEQYFGPGTRLTVT.

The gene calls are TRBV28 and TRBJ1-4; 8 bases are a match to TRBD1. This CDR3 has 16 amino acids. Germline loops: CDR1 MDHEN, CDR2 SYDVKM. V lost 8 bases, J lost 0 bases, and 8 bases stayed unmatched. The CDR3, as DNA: TGTGCCAGCCTGGGACAGGCCTTAGCAACTAATGAAAAACTGTTTTTT. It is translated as CASLGQALATNEKLFF.

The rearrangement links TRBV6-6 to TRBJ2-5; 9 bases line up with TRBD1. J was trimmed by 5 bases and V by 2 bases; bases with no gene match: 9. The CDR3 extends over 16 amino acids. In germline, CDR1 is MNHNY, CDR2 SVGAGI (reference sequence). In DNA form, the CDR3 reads TGTGCCAGCAGTTACCCCGGGGGACAGGGTCGCGAGACCCAGTACTTC. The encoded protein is CASSYPGGQGRETQYF.

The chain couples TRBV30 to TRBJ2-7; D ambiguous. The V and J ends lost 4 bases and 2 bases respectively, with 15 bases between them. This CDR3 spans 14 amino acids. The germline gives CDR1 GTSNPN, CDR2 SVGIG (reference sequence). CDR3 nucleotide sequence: TGTGCCTGGACCTTGCCTAATAACCCCTACGAGCAGTACTTC. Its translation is CAWTLPNNPYEQYF.

The DNA of the CDR3 is TGTGCCAGCAGCTTGGCGGGGTTAGGGAGTCACGAGCAGTACTTC. It codes for CASSLAGLGSHEQYF. The chain carries TRBV5-5 and TRBJ2-7; a weak D match, TRBD2 (5 bases). From germline, CDR1 is SGHKS and CDR2 YYEKEE (reference sequence). This CDR3 has 15 residues. The V gene lost 0 bases and the J gene lost 5 bases, with 15 bases spanning the gap.

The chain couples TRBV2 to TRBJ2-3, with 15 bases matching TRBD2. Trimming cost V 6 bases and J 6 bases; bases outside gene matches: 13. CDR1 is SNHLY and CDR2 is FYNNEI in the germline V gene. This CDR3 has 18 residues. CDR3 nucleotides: TGTGCCAGCAGCCTCGACGGACTAGCGGGAGGGCTTACCGATACGCAGTATTTT. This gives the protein CASSLDGLAGGLTDTQYF. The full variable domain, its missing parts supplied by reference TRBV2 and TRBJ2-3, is EPEVTQTPSHQVTQMGQEVILRCVPISNHLYFYWYRQILGQKVEFLVSFYNNEISEKSEIFDDQFSVERPDGSNFTLKIRSTKLEDSAMYFCASSLDGLAGGLTDTQYFGPGTRLTVL.

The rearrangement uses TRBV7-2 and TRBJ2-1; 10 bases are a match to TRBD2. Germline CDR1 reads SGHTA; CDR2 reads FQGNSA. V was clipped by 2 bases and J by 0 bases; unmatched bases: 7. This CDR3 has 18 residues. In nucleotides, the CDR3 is TGTGCCAGCAGCTTAACTTCGTCTAGCGGGAGCTCCTACAATGAGCAGTTCTTC. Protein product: CASSLTSSSGSSYNEQFF.

This chain's CDR3 is CASSGTGGAYEAFF. DNA of the CDR3: TGTGCCAGCAGCGGGACAGGGGGCGCTTATGAAGCTTTCTTT. This chain connects TRBV5-4 to TRBJ1-1; 12 bases line up with TRBD1. The germline V gene encodes CDR1 SGHNT and CDR2 YYREEE (reference sequence). V shed 4 bases and J 7 bases; nucleotides not matched to a gene: 5. The CDR3 spans 14 residues.

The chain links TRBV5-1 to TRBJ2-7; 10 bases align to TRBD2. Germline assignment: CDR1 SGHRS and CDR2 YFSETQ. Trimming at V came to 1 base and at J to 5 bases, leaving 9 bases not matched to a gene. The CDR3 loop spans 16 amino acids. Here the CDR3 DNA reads TGCGCCAGCAGCTTGCCTACTAGCGGGATCAGAGACGAGCAGTACTTC. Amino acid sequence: CASSLPTSGIRDEQYF.

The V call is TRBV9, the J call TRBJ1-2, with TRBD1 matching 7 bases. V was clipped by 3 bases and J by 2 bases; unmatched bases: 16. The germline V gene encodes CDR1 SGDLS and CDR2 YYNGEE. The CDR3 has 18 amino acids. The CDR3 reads CASSAHSLAGTVNYGYTF. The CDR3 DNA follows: TGTGCCAGCAGCGCCCACTCCTTAGCCGGGACAGTCAACTATGGCTACACCTTC.

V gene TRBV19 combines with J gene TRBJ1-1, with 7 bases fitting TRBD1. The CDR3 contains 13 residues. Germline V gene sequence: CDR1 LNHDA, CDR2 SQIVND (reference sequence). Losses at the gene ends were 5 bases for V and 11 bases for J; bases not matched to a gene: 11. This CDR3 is CASSGDSPSGAFF. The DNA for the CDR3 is TGTGCCAGTAGTGGGGACAGCCCTTCCGGGGCTTTCTTT.

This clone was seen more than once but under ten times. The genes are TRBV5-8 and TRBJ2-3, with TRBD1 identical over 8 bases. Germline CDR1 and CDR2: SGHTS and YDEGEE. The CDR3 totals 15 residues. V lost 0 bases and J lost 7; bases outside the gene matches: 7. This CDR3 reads CASSLGQGNPNTQYF. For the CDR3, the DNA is TGTGCCAGCAGCTTGGGACAGGGGAACCCCAATACGCAGTATTTT.

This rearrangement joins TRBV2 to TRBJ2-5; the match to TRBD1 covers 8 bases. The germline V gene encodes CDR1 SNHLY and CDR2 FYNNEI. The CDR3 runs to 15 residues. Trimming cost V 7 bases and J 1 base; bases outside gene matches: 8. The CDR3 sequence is CASTKGQVIQETQYF. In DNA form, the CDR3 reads TGTGCCAGCACCAAGGGACAGGTGATCCAAGAGACCCAGTACTTC.

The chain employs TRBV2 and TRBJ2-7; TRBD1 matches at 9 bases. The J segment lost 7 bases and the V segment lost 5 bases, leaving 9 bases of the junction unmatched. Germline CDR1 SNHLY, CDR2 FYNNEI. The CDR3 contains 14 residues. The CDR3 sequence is CASSPGTGPTEQYF. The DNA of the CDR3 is TGTGCCAGCAGTCCAGGGACAGGGCCCACGGAGCAGTACTTC.

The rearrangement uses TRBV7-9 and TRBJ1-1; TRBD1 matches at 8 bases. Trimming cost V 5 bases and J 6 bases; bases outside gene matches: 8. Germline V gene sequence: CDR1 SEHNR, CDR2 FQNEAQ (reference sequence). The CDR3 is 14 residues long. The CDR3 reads CASSQGQGISEAFF. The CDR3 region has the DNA TGTGCCAGCAGCCAAGGACAGGGTATCTCTGAAGCTTTCTTT.

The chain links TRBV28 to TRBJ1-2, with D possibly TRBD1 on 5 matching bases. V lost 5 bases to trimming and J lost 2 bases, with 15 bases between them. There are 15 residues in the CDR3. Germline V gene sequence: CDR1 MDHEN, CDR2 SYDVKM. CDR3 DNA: TGTGCCAGCAGTCTACCGACGCCAGGGAACTATGGCTACACCTTC. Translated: CASSLPTPGNYGYTF.

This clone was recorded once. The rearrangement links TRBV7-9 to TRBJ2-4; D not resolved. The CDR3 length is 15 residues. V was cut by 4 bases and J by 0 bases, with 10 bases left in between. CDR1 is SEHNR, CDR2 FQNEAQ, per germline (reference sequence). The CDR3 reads CASSSSRLAKNIQYF. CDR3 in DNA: TGTGCCAGCAGCTCGAGTCGACTAGCCAAAAACATTCAGTACTTC.